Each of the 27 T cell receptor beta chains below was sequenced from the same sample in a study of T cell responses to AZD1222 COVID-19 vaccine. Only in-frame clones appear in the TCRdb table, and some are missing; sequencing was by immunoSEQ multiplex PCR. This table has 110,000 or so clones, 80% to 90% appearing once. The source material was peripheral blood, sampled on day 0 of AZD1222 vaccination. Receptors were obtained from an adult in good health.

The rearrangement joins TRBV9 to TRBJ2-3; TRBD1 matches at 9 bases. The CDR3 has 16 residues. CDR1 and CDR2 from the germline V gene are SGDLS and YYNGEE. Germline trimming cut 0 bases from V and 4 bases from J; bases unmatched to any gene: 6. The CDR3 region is CASSVVRDRDSDTQYF. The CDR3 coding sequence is TGTGCCAGCAGCGTAGTAAGGGACAGGGATTCAGATACGCAGTATTTT. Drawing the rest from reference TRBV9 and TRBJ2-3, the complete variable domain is DSGVTQTPKHLITATGQRVTLRCSPRSGDLSVYWYQQSLDQGLQFLIQYYNGEERAKGNILERFSAQQFPDLHSELNLSSLELGDSALYFCASSVVRDRDSDTQYFGPGTRLTVL.

The CDR3 nucleotides read TGTGCCAGCAGCCTAGGGGGGGCCAAAAACATTCAGTACTTC. It translates to CASSLGGAKNIQYF. V and J are TRBV28 and TRBJ2-4; D might be TRBD1 or TRBD2, each matching 6 bases. Germline V gene data show CDR1 as MDHEN and CDR2 as SYDVKM. The CDR3 totals 14 residues. The V end lost 6 bases, the J end lost 1 base, and 10 bases lay between the germline ends.

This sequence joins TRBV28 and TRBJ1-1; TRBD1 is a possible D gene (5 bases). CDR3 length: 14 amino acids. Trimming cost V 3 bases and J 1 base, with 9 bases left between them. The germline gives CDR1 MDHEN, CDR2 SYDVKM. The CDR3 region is CASSLAGRNTEAFF. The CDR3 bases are TGTGCCAGCAGTTTGGCAGGGAGGAACACTGAAGCTTTCTTT. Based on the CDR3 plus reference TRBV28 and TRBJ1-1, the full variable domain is DVKVTQSSRYLVKRTGEKVFLECVQDMDHENMFWYRQDPGLGLRLIYFSYDVKMKEKGDIPEGYSVSREKKERFSLILESASTNQTSMYLCASSLAGRNTEAFFGQGTRLTVV.

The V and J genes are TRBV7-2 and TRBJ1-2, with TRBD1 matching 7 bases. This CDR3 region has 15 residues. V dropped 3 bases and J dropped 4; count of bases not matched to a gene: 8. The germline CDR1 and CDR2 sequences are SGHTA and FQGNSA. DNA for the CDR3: TGTGCCAGCAGCTTTTCCCAAAACAGGGGCTATGGCTACACCTTC. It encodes CASSFSQNRGYGYTF.

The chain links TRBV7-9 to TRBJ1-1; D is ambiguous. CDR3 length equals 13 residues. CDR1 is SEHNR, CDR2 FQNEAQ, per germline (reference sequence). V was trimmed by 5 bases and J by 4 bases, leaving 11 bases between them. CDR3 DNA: TGTGCCAGCAGCGACCAGCAGTTCACTGAAGCTTTCTTT. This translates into CASSDQQFTEAFF.

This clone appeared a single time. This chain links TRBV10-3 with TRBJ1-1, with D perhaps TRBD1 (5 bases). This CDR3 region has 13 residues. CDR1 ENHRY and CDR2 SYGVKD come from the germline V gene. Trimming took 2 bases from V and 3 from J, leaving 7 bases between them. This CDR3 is CAISERGDTEAFF. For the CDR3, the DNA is TGTGCCATCAGTGAGCGGGGGGACACTGAAGCTTTCTTT.

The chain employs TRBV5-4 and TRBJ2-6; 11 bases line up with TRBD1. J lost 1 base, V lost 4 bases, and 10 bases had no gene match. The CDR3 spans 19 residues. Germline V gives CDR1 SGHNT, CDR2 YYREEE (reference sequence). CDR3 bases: TGTGCCAGCAGCCGAGGGACAGGGGGTATCGGGTCTGGGGCCAACGTCCTGACTTTC. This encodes CASSRGTGGIGSGANVLTF.

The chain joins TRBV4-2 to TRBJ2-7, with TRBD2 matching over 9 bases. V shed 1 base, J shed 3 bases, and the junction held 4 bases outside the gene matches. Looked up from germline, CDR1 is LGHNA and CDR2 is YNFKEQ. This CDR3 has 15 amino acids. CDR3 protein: CASSQGASGNYEQYF. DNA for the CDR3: TGTGCCAGCAGCCAAGGGGCTAGCGGGAACTACGAGCAGTACTTC.

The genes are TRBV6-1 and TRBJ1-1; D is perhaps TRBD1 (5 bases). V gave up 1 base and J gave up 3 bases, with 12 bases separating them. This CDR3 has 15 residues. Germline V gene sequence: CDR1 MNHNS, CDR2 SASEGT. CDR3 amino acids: CASSEGKGLDTEAFF. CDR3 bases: TGTGCCAGCAGTGAAGGTAAGGGGCTCGACACTGAAGCTTTCTTT.

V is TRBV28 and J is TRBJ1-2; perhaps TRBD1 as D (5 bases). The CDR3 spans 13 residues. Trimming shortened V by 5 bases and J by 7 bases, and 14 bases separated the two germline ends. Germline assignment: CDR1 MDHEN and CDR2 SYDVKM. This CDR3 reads CASSPGTLSGYTF. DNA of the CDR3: TGTGCCAGCAGTCCGGGGACCCTATCTGGCTACACCTTC.

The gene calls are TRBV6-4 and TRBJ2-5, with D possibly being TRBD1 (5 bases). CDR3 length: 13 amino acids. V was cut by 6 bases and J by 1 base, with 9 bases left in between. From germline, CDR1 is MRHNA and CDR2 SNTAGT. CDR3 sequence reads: CASRTVLQETQYF. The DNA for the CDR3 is TGTGCCAGCAGGACAGTACTCCAAGAGACCCAGTACTTC.

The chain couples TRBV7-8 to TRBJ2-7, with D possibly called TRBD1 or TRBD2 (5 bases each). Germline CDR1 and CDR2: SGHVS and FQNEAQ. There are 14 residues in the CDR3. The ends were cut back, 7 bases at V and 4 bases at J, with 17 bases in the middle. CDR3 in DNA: TGTGCCAGCACCCACCTGGGACCCTCATACGAGCAGTACTTC. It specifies CASTHLGPSYEQYF.

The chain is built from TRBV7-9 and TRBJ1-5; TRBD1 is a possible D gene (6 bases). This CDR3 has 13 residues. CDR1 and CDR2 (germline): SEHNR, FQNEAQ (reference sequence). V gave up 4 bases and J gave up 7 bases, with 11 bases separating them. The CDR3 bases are TGTGCCAGCAGCTCAGGGGAGGGACAGCCCCAGCATTTT. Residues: CASSSGEGQPQHF.

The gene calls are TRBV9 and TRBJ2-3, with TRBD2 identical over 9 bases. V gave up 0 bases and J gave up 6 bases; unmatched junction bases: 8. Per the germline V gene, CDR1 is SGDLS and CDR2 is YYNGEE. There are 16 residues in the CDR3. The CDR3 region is CASSVEGGLADDTQYF. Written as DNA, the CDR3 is TGTGCCAGCAGCGTAGAGGGGGGACTAGCAGACGATACGCAGTATTTT. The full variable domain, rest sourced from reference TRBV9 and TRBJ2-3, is DSGVTQTPKHLITATGQRVTLRCSPRSGDLSVYWYQQSLDQGLQFLIQYYNGEERAKGNILERFSAQQFPDLHSELNLSSLELGDSALYFCASSVEGGLADDTQYFGPGTRLTVL.

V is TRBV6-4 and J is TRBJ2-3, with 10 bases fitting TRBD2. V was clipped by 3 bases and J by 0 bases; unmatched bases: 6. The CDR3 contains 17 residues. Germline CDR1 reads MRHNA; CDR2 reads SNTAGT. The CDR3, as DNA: TGTGCCAGCAGTGAATGGACTAGCGGATCTAGCACAGATACGCAGTATTTT. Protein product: CASSEWTSGSSTDTQYF.

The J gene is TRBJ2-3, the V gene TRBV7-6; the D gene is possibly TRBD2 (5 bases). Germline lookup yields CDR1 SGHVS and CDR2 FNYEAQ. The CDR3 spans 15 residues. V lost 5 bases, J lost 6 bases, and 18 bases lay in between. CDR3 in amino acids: CASSLSGGQGDTQYF. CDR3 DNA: TGTGCCAGCAGCCTGAGTGGAGGTCAAGGGGATACGCAGTATTTT.

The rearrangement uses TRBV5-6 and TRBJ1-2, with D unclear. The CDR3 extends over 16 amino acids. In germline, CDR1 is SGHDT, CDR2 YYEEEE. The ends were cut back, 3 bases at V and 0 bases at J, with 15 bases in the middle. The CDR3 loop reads CASSSPYRRTNYGYTF. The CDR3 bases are TGTGCCAGCAGCTCCCCTTACCGAAGGACTAACTATGGCTACACCTTC.

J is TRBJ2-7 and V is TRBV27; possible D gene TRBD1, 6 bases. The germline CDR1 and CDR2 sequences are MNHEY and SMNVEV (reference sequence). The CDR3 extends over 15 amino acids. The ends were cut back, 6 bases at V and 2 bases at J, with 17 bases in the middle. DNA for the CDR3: TGTGCCAGCAGACGCGAGCCACAGGGAACCTACGAGCAGTACTTC. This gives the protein CASRREPQGTYEQYF.

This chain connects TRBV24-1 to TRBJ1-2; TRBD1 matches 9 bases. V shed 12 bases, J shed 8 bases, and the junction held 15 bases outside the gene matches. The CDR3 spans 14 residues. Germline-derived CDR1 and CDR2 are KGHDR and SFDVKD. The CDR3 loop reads CACQDRGSGCGYTF. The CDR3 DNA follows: TGTGCCTGTCAGGACAGGGGTTCTGGATGCGGCTACACCTTC.

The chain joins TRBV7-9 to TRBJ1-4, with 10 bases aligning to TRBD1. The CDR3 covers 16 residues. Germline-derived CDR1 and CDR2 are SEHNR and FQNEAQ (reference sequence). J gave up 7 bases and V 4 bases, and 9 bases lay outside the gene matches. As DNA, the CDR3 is TGTGCCAGCAGCTCATCCGGGACAGGGGTTATTGAAAAACTGTTTTTT. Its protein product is CASSSSGTGVIEKLFF.

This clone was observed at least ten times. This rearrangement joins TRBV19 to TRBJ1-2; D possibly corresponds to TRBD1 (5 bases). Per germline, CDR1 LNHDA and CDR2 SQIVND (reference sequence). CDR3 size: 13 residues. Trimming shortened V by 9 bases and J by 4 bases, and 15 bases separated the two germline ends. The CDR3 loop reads CASRRGYFYGYTF. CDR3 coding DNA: TGTGCCAGCCGTCGGGGGTATTTCTATGGCTACACCTTC.

CDR3 bases: TGTGCCAGCAGTCTGGAGGGGAGGGAAAAACTGTTTTTT. Translated: CASSLEGREKLFF. This sequence joins TRBV28 and TRBJ1-4, with D perhaps TRBD1 (5 bases). The CDR3 has 13 amino acids. Germline loops: CDR1 MDHEN, CDR2 SYDVKM. The ends were cut back, 5 bases at V and 8 bases at J, with 12 bases in the middle.

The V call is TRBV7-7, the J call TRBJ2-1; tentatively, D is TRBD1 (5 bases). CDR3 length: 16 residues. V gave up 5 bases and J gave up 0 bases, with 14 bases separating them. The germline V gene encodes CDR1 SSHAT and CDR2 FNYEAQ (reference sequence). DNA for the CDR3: TGTGCCAGCAGCCCCTCTAGACAGAGCTCCTACAATGAGCAGTTCTTC. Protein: CASSPSRQSSYNEQFF.

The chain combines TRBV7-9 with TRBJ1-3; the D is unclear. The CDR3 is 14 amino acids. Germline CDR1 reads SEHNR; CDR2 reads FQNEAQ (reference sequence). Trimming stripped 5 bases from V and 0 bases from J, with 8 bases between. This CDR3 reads CASSVRSSGNTIYF. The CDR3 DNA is TGTGCCAGCAGCGTCAGAAGCTCTGGAAACACCATATATTTT.

DNA of the CDR3: TGTGCCAGCAGTTTAGGTCCCGACAATGAGCAGTTCTTC. Translation gives CASSLGPDNEQFF. The J gene is TRBJ2-1, the V gene TRBV12-3 or TRBV12-4; D ambiguous. This CDR3 comprises 13 residues. Trimming stripped 1 base from V and 5 bases from J, with 6 bases between.

DNA for the CDR3: TGCGCCAGCTGCCGGACAGGGGGCTACGAGCAGTACTTC. Protein product: CASCRTGGYEQYF. V gene TRBV5-1 combines with J gene TRBJ2-7, with 10 bases aligning to TRBD1. Germline-derived CDR1 and CDR2 are SGHRS and YFSETQ. This CDR3 has 13 residues. The V and J ends lost 7 bases and 3 bases, in that order; junction bases with no gene match: 4.

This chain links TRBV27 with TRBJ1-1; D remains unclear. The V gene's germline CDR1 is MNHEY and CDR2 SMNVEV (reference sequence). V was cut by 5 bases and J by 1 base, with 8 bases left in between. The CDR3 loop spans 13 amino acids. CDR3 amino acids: CASSVYGNTEAFF. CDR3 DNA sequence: TGTGCCAGCAGTGTCTATGGGAACACTGAAGCTTTCTTT.